This TCR beta chain is from a study of shared T cell receptors in the human thymus. Sequencing used immunoSEQ multiplex PCR; TCRdb keeps in-frame clones, though not all of them. This table holds around 730,000 clones, roughly 85% found once. Germline V gives CDR1 LNHNV, CDR2 YYDKDF (reference sequence). CDR3 size: 13 residues. Trimming shortened V by 5 bases and J by 3 bases, and 10 bases separated the two germline ends. The same data also went into a second study, on human thymus T cells.

The chain recombines TRBV15 with TRBJ2-5; weak D call: TRBD1 (6 bases). This receptor was obtained from a girl under three years old with a congenital heart defect. The specimen sequenced was thymocytes. The CDR3 region is CATSRKGEETQYF. The CDR3 DNA follows: TGTGCCACCAGCCGCAAGGGGGAAGAGACCCAGTACTTC.